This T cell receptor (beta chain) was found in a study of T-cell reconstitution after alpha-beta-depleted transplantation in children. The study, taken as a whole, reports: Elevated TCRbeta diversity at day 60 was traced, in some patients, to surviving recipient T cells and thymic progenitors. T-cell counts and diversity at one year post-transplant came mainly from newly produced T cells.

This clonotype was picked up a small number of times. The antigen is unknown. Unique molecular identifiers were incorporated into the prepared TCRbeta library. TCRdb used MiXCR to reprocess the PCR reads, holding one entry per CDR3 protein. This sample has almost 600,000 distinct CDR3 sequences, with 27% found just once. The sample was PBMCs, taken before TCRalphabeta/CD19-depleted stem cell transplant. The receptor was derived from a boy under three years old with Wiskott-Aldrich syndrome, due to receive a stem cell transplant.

DNA of the CDR3: TGTGCCACCATTGGCCCGGGACAGGGGACCTACAATGAGCAGTTCTTC. This gives the protein CATIGPGQGTYNEQFF. The chain links TRBV24-1 to TRBJ2-1; 10 positions match TRBD1. This CDR3 is 16 amino acids long. The germline gives CDR1 KGHDR, CDR2 SFDVKD. The V and J ends lost 8 bases and 2 bases, in that order; junction bases with no gene match: 8.